This entry describes one T cell receptor beta chain. Its antigen is not known. Germline CDR1 is LGHNT and CDR2 is FRNRAP. This CDR3 is 14 amino acids long. V was cut by 7 bases and J by 3 bases, with 16 bases left in between. Both 60 Vbeta primers and 13 Jbeta primers went into the PCR. Assay used: immunoSEQ multiplex PCR; TCRdb lists only in-frame clones, some missing. Among some 100,000 clones listed, around 82% were seen once. This specimen belongs to a study of cytomegalovirus exposure and HLA in healthy donors. Study outcomes and limitations: Presence/absence analyses supposed approximately even sequencing depth among donors. The authors confirmed in vitro that a few CMV-associated chains were specific for CMV antigens.

The material sequenced was PBMCs. The rearrangement links TRBV12-5 to TRBJ2-7, with TRBD1 as a possible D gene (5 bases). This receptor was identified in a woman between 45 and 60 years old in good health and CMV-seropositive. CDR3 in DNA: TGTGCTAGTGCCCCTGGGATAGGGGACTACGAGCAGTACTTC. It is translated as CASAPGIGDYEQYF. Full variable domain (remainder filled in from reference TRBV12-5 and TRBJ2-7): DARVTQTPRHKVTEMGQEVTMRCQPILGHNTVFWYRQTMMQGLELLAYFRNRAPLDDSGMPKDRFSAEMPDATLATLKIQPSEPRDSAVYFCASAPGIGDYEQYFGPGTRLTVT.